The text below deals with one T cell receptor (beta chain). Its specificity is not known. This sample is part of a study of post-analysis software for immune sequencing data. TCR beta cDNA libraries had unique molecular identifiers. T cells, about 0.95 to 11 million of them, yielded some 540,000 cDNA molecules. TCRdb re-derived calls from the PCR reads in MiXCR, one entry per CDR3 protein. The sample has some 800,000 distinct CDR3 sequences, about 43% seen once; the top ten hold approximately 4.4%. Germline CDR1 and CDR2: LNHDA and SQIVND (reference sequence). Trimming shortened V by 4 bases and J by 3 bases, and 10 bases separated the two germline ends. The CDR3 has 13 amino acids. Broader study findings: Among multiple sclerosis patients, normalized Chao1 diversity was significantly below that of controls. About 5 TRBV segments occurring more often in patients than controls included TRBV5-6, TRBV5-1 and TRBV20-1.

The clonotype comes from a girl aged 10 to 17 with multiple sclerosis. The sample comprised blood. V and J are TRBV19 and TRBJ2-7; tentatively, D is TRBD1 (6 bases). The CDR3 spells CASSKGHNYEQYF. CDR3 coding DNA: TGTGCCAGTAGTAAGGGACATAACTACGAGCAGTACTTC.